Listed here are 27 T cell receptor beta chains from one sample, sequenced in a study of beta chain features in type 1 diabetes. General study results and limits: All four CD4+ subsets of Type 1 diabetes patients contained TCRB CDR3s that were moderately but significantly shorter.

Isolated RNA was reverse transcribed in full, so expressed TCRB transcripts were sequenced. Assay: immunoSEQ multiplex PCR; the TCRdb copy retains only in-frame clones and omits some. This table holds some 270,000 clones, under 13% found once. These receptors lack a known antigen. The sample consisted of naive CD4+ T cells from blood. Receptors were obtained from a man aged 25-45 years with type 1 diabetes.

The table lists this clone with a few counts. The V and J genes are TRBV9 and TRBJ2-3, with 7 bases lining up with TRBD2. The germline CDR1 and CDR2 sequences are SGDLS and YYNGEE. The J segment lost 0 bases and the V segment lost 4 bases, leaving 8 bases of the junction unmatched. The CDR3 length is 16 residues. The CDR3 region is CASSPSPGGSTDTQYF. DNA of the CDR3: TGTGCCAGCAGCCCCTCCCCGGGGGGTAGCACAGATACGCAGTATTTT.

This clone appeared a few times. The chain couples TRBV7-8 to TRBJ1-6; D is undetermined. CDR3 length: 17 residues. Germline loops: CDR1 SGHVS, CDR2 FQNEAQ. With 2 bases removed from V and 6 bases from J, the gap between germline ends came to 17 bases. CDR3 nucleotide sequence: TGTGCCAGCAGCTTACCGGCGGGTGGGTTCGGTAATTCACCCCTCCACTTT. Residues: CASSLPAGGFGNSPLHF. Using reference TRBV7-8 and TRBJ1-6 for the parts outside the CDR3, the full variable domain is GAGVSQSPRYKVAKRGQDVALRCDPISGHVSLFWYQQALGQGPEFLTYFQNEAQLDKSGLPSDRFFAERPEGSVSTLKIQRTQQEDSAVYLCASSLPAGGFGNSPLHFGNGTRLTVT.

This clone was detected a few times. The rearrangement links TRBV5-1 to TRBJ2-7; D unresolved. The V end lost 0 bases, the J end lost 3 bases, and 4 bases lay between the germline ends. This CDR3 is 12 amino acids long. Germline loops: CDR1 SGHRS, CDR2 YFSETQ. CDR3 sequence (DNA): TGCGCCAGCAGCTTGGACTTCTACGAGCAGTACTTC. This sequence encodes CASSLDFYEQYF.

The chain couples TRBV7-2 to TRBJ2-1, with D maybe TRBD1 (5 bases). Per the germline V gene, CDR1 is SGHTA and CDR2 is FQGNSA. Trimming left V 4 bases short and J 8 bases short, with 9 bases between. The CDR3 runs to 12 residues. The CDR3 DNA sequence: TGTGCCAGCAGCTCTCAGGGCCATGAGCAGTTCTTC. Translation: CASSSQGHEQFF.

The chain couples TRBV5-1 to TRBJ2-1; D remains unclear. V lost 4 bases to trimming and J lost 5 bases, with 13 bases between them. Germline V lookup: CDR1 SGHRS, CDR2 YFSETQ. The CDR3 consists of 14 residues. The CDR3 loop is CASSPQVSNNEQFF. CDR3 in DNA: TGCGCCAGCAGCCCTCAGGTTTCTAACAATGAGCAGTTCTTC. Filled out from reference TRBV5-1 and TRBJ2-1, the complete variable domain reads KAGVTQTPRYLIKTRGQQVTLSCSPISGHRSVSWYQQTPGQGLQFLFEYFSETQRNKGNFPGRFSGRQFSNSRSEMNVSTLELGDSALYLCASSPQVSNNEQFFGPGTRLTVL.

The chain uses TRBV6-5 and TRBJ1-6; TRBD1 matches at 9 bases. The V and J ends lost 1 base and 7 bases, in that order; junction bases with no gene match: 2. The germline V gene has CDR1 MNHEY and CDR2 SVGAGI. The CDR3 runs to 15 residues. CDR3 residues: CASSYWDRANSPLHF. The CDR3 bases are TGTGCCAGCAGTTACTGGGACAGGGCAAATTCACCCCTCCACTTT.

This clone was detected only a few times. The chain joins TRBV4-1 to TRBJ2-4; D may be TRBD2 (7 bases). The CDR3 runs 18 residues. Trimming pared 1 base from V and 0 bases from J, leaving 16 bases between. Germline V lookup: CDR1 MGHRA, CDR2 YSYEKL. CDR3 sequence: CASSQASTGRGAKNIQYF. CDR3 coding DNA: TGCGCCAGCAGCCAAGCCTCAACAGGGAGGGGAGCCAAAAACATTCAGTACTTC.

The V gene is TRBV28, the J gene TRBJ1-2; TRBD1 might be the D (6 bases). The V and J ends lost 5 bases and 2 bases respectively, with 12 bases between them. Looked up from germline, CDR1 is MDHEN and CDR2 is SYDVKM. The length of the CDR3 is 14 residues. CDR3 loop: CASSTTGTNYGYTF. The CDR3 DNA reads TGTGCCAGCAGTACGACCGGGACAAACTATGGCTACACCTTC.

The chain recombines TRBV4-3 with TRBJ1-5; D unclear. V was pared by 4 bases and J by 4 bases, with 8 bases between. The CDR3 sequence is 13 residues long. Per germline, CDR1 LGHNA and CDR2 YSLEER. The CDR3 spells CASSPSRNQPQHF. The DNA of the CDR3 is TGCGCCAGCAGCCCATCGAGGAATCAGCCCCAGCATTTT.

This clone was counted a few times. The J gene is TRBJ2-1, the V gene TRBV9, with TRBD2 identical over 12 bases. The CDR3 has 16 residues. Germline-derived CDR1 and CDR2 are SGDLS and YYNGEE. V trimming: 3 bases; J trimming: 10 bases; junction bases outside the gene matches: 11. The CDR3 here is CASSAPASGGVEEQFF. The CDR3 bases are TGTGCCAGCAGCGCCCCGGCTAGCGGGGGGGTGGAGGAGCAGTTCTTC. Filled out from reference TRBV9 and TRBJ2-1, the complete variable domain reads DSGVTQTPKHLITATGQRVTLRCSPRSGDLSVYWYQQSLDQGLQFLIQYYNGEERAKGNILERFSAQQFPDLHSELNLSSLELGDSALYFCASSAPASGGVEEQFFGPGTRLTVL.

This clone was counted between two and nine times. The chain has TRBV5-1 and TRBJ2-7; the D gene is possibly TRBD2 (5 bases). The CDR3 has 16 amino acids. Germline lookup yields CDR1 SGHRS and CDR2 YFSETQ. The ends were cut back, 0 bases at V and 2 bases at J, with 15 bases in the middle. DNA for the CDR3: TGCGCCAGCAGCTTGGGCCCACGGGGTAGCGCCTACGAGCAGTACTTC. Translating gives CASSLGPRGSAYEQYF.

The CDR3 region is CASRVTGGSSYEQYF. DNA of the CDR3: TGTGCCAGCAGAGTTACAGGGGGGAGCTCCTACGAGCAGTACTTC. The V call is TRBV2, the J call TRBJ2-7; 8 nucleotides agree with TRBD1. CDR3 length: 15 amino acids. After removal of 6 bases from V and 0 bases from J, the junction contained 7 bases not matched to a gene. The germline CDR1 and CDR2 sequences are SNHLY and FYNNEI.

This clone came up a few times. The rearrangement joins TRBV29-1 to TRBJ2-7; 7 bases are shared with TRBD1. V was clipped by 6 bases and J by 6 bases; unmatched bases: 11. The germline gives CDR1 SQVTM, CDR2 ANQGSEA. This CDR3 comprises 13 residues. The CDR3 coding sequence is TGCAGCGTAGGGAATCAGGCAGGGGGCGAGCAGTACTTC. As protein: CSVGNQAGGEQYF.

This chain uses TRBV25-1 with TRBJ2-1; 10 bases match TRBD2. Germline values: CDR1 MGHDK, CDR2 SYGVNS. V trimming: 8 bases; J trimming: 1 base; junction bases outside the gene matches: 2. The CDR3 totals 14 residues. The CDR3, as DNA: TGTGCCAGCCGGACTAGCGGATCCTACAATGAGCAGTTCTTC. Amino acids: CASRTSGSYNEQFF.

This clone was detected a few times. The V and J genes are TRBV7-9 and TRBJ1-1; D not resolved. Deletions cut 1 base from V and 5 bases from J, with 11 bases between. This CDR3 contains 14 residues. Germline CDR1 is SEHNR and CDR2 is FQNEAQ (reference sequence). Here the CDR3 DNA reads TGTGCCAGCAGCTTAGAGCAGGAGGGTACTGAAGCTTTCTTT. Protein product: CASSLEQEGTEAFF.

The chain uses TRBV5-6 and TRBJ2-7; D is undetermined. The CDR3 runs to 14 residues. Trimming left V 0 bases short and J 2 bases short, with 9 bases between. Germline V gene data show CDR1 as SGHDT and CDR2 as YYEEEE. CDR3 nucleotides: TGTGCCAGCAGCTTGGGGAGAATAGCCTACGAGCAGTACTTC. Translating gives CASSLGRIAYEQYF.

This clone has only a few counts. This sequence joins TRBV18 and TRBJ2-7, with D hard to call. Per the germline V gene, CDR1 is KGHSH and CDR2 is LQKENI. Between the trimmed V and J ends, which lost 6 bases and 6 bases, there was a span of 9 bases. The CDR3 consists of 11 residues. The CDR3 bases are TGTGCCAGCTCCCTCGAGTCCGAGCAGTACTTC. Residues: CASSLESEQYF.

This rearrangement joins TRBV7-9 to TRBJ2-5; 7 bases line up with TRBD1. Per germline, CDR1 SEHNR and CDR2 FQNEAQ (reference sequence). The CDR3 loop spans 14 amino acids. Trimming removed 4 bases from V and 3 bases from J; junction bases left unmatched: 5. The CDR3 DNA reads as TGTGCCAGCAGCTCCGGGACAGACAAAGAGACCCAGTACTTC. Protein: CASSSGTDKETQYF.

The V gene is TRBV5-1, the J gene TRBJ1-3; D uncertain. Trimming took off 4 bases at V and 0 bases at J, with 8 bases between the two ends. The CDR3 contains 14 residues. Germline assignment: CDR1 SGHRS and CDR2 YFSETQ. Here the CDR3 reads CASSEDSSGNTIYF. The CDR3 bases are TGCGCCAGCAGCGAGGATAGCTCTGGAAACACCATATATTTT.

The chain employs TRBV15 and TRBJ1-6; D gene uncertain. The V gene's germline CDR1 is LNHNV and CDR2 YYDKDF (reference sequence). The CDR3 spans 12 residues. V lost 3 bases and J lost 7, with 4 bases in between. Written as DNA, the CDR3 is TGTGCCACCAGCAGCTTGAATTCACCCCTCCACTTT. It is translated as CATSSLNSPLHF.

V is TRBV12-5 and J is TRBJ1-1; D perhaps matches TRBD1 (6 bases). The CDR3 is made up of 19 amino acids. V was cut by 0 bases and J by 0 bases, with 20 bases left in between. Germline V CDR1 and CDR2: LGHNT, FRNRAP. The CDR3 DNA is TGTGCTAGTGGTTTGGTATCCAGGGGTCGGTTCCAAATGAACACTGAAGCTTTCTTT. Its protein is CASGLVSRGRFQMNTEAFF.

The CDR3: CASSLDRDGGYTF. The CDR3 DNA reads TGTGCCAGCAGTTTGGACAGGGACGGCGGCTACACCTTC. The chain carries TRBV2 and TRBJ1-2; 8 bases fit TRBD1. Per germline, CDR1 SNHLY and CDR2 FYNNEI. V shed 5 bases and J 8 bases; nucleotides not matched to a gene: 7. The CDR3 runs to 13 residues.

The chain recombines TRBV18 with TRBJ2-1, with D possibly matching TRBD2 (5 bases). The ends were cut back, 0 bases at V and 4 bases at J, with 10 bases in the middle. The V gene's germline CDR1 is KGHSH and CDR2 LQKENI. CDR3 length: 15 residues. CDR3 loop: CASSPPNGGYNEQFF. The CDR3 DNA reads as TGTGCCAGCTCACCACCGAACGGAGGTTACAATGAGCAGTTCTTC.

This clone was observed a few times. CDR3 in DNA: TGTGCCAGCAGCGTAGGCTTGAGACTAGCCATCACAGATACGCAGTATTTT. This gives the protein CASSVGLRLAITDTQYF. V gene TRBV9 combines with J gene TRBJ2-3, with 7 bases fitting TRBD2. CDR1 is SGDLS, CDR2 YYNGEE, per germline. The CDR3 totals 17 residues. Trimming cost V 0 bases and J 2 bases; bases outside gene matches: 9.

In this sample, this clone turned up a few times. This chain links TRBV5-1 with TRBJ2-5; D uncertain. V was shortened by 4 bases and J by 4 bases, with 8 bases between the two germline ends. The CDR3 extends over 12 amino acids. Germline CDR1 and CDR2: SGHRS and YFSETQ. The DNA of the CDR3 is TGCGCCAGCAGCCCCATCGGAGAGACCCAGTACTTC. Translation gives CASSPIGETQYF.

This clone came up a few times. The rearrangement links TRBV7-9 to TRBJ2-6; D remains ambiguous. The CDR3 has 13 residues. CDR1 SEHNR and CDR2 FQNEAQ come from the germline V gene (reference sequence). V was clipped by 5 bases and J by 2 bases, with 4 bases between them. The DNA of the CDR3 is TGTGCCAGCAGCCCCGCTGGGGCCAACGTCCTGACTTTC. As protein: CASSPAGANVLTF.

A few counts support this clone. V gene TRBV6-1 combines with J gene TRBJ2-3; a possible D gene is TRBD2 (6 bases). CDR1 is MNHNS, CDR2 SASEGT, per germline. This CDR3 has 14 residues. Trimming took off 8 bases at V and 1 base at J, with 13 bases between the two ends. The CDR3 nucleotides read TGTGCCAGCCTTCGGGGGAAAGGCACAGATACGCAGTATTTT. Protein product: CASLRGKGTDTQYF.